Each of the 27 T cell receptor beta chains below was sequenced from the same sample in a study of blood T cell repertoires in COVID-19 (dated by TCRdb to about 2020). Library prep was done by the immunoSEQ multiplex PCR assay. The immuneACCESS repertoire file appears here via TCRdb, limited to in-frame rearrangements. These files lack a portion of the clones; in checked studies, under half of the deficit traces to unresolved V genes, and the cause of the others is not known. The sample records tens of thousands of clones, around 89% of which are singletons. Together, the top ten hold 11% to 15% of the sample. Input material: peripheral blood. Source of these receptors: a man in his 70s with active or convalescent COVID-19.

Details on this clone: The junction differs from germline at one of its ends, possibly a read error. The rearrangement joins TRBV6-1 to TRBJ1-5, with 9 bases that match TRBD1. Germline CDR1 and CDR2: MNHNS and SASEGT. This CDR3 spans 16 amino acids. The CDR3 DNA reads as TGTGCCAGCATTGAACCGGGACAGGGAAATAATCAGCCCCAGCATTTT. It yields the protein CASIEPGQGNNQPQHF.

This clone has only one observation. The V call is TRBV3-1 (or the pseudogene TRBV3-2), the J call TRBJ2-7, with 10 bases fitting TRBD2. V was clipped by 1 base and J by 6 bases; unmatched bases: 6. Looked up from germline, CDR1 is LGHDT and CDR2 is YNNKEL (reference sequence). The CDR3 spans 15 residues. The CDR3 region is CASSQGLAGVSEQYF. The CDR3 DNA is TGTGCCAGCAGCCAAGGGCTAGCGGGAGTCTCCGAGCAGTACTTC.

This chain links TRBV10-3 with TRBJ1-1; 9 bases match TRBD1. The V and J ends lost 6 bases and 1 base, in that order; junction bases with no gene match: 3. The germline gives CDR1 ENHRY, CDR2 SYGVKD. This CDR3 has 14 residues. The CDR3 DNA reads as TGTGCCATCAGGGGACAGGGATCGAACACTGAAGCTTTCTTT. It codes for CAIRGQGSNTEAFF.

This clone was detected once. The CDR3 nucleotides are TGTGCCAGCAGCGCCCCCCCTGGCAGGGACTACGAGCAGTACTTC. It translates to CASSAPPGRDYEQYF. The chain carries TRBV21-1 and TRBJ2-7; the listed D gene, TRBD1, was not tested against the DNA. TRBV21-1 has pseudogene status. The CDR3 runs to 15 residues.

The chain carries TRBV19 and TRBJ2-7, with D perhaps matching TRBD2 (5 bases). The germline CDR1 and CDR2 sequences are LNHDA and SQIVND (reference sequence). The CDR3 consists of 14 residues. V was trimmed by 3 bases and J by 7 bases, leaving 16 bases between them. The CDR3 DNA reads as TGTGCCAGTAGTATGGCGGGCAGTTCTAGGGAGCAGTACTTC. It codes for CASSMAGSSREQYF.

The CDR3 is CASSLAQGSINYGYTF. In nucleotides, the CDR3 is TGTGCCAGCAGCTTAGCCCAGGGAAGTATTAACTATGGCTACACCTTC. The chain carries TRBV7-9 and TRBJ1-2, with D possibly matching TRBD1 (5 bases). The CDR3 extends over 16 amino acids. V was cut by 0 bases and J by 1 base, with 12 bases left in between. Germline assignment: CDR1 SEHNR and CDR2 FQNEAQ (reference sequence).

The chain recombines TRBV5-1 with TRBJ2-4; 7 bases agree with TRBD1. From germline, CDR1 is SGHRS and CDR2 YFSETQ. Losses at the gene ends were 1 base for V and 0 bases for J; bases not matched to a gene: 1. The CDR3 has 15 amino acids. CDR3 nucleotide sequence: TGCGCCAGCAGCTTGCAGGGGGAAGCCAAAAACATTCAGTACTTC. Translated: CASSLQGEAKNIQYF.

This rearrangement joins TRBV7-9 to TRBJ1-6; possibly TRBD1 for D (6 bases). Germline values: CDR1 SEHNR, CDR2 FQNEAQ (reference sequence). The CDR3 loop spans 15 amino acids. With 5 bases removed from V and 10 bases from J, the gap between germline ends came to 18 bases. The CDR3 nucleotides are TGTGCCAGCAGCGCCCAACAGGGTCCGCGGTCACCCCTCCACTTT. This gives the protein CASSAQQGPRSPLHF.

V usage is TRBV14 and J usage is TRBJ1-4; D remains unclear. This CDR3 contains 13 residues. V lost 4 bases and J 5 bases, leaving 8 bases between the germline ends. CDR1 and CDR2 (germline): SGHDN, FVKESK. The CDR3 loop reads CASSRSLNEKLFF. In DNA, the CDR3 is TGTGCCAGCAGCCGGAGCCTCAATGAAAAACTGTTTTTT. Full variable domain (missing parts from reference TRBV14 and TRBJ1-4): EAGVTQFPSHSVIEKGQTVTLRCDPISGHDNLYWYRRVMGKEIKFLLHFVKESKQDESGMPNNRFLAERTGGTYSTLKVQPAELEDSGVYFCASSRSLNEKLFFGSGTQLSVL.

The rearrangement uses TRBV27 and TRBJ1-1; D gene unclear. The germline V gene encodes CDR1 MNHEY and CDR2 SMNVEV (reference sequence). Trimming cost V 3 bases and J 0 bases, with 8 bases left between them. CDR3 size: 14 residues. The CDR3 sequence: CASSLKALNTEAFF. The CDR3 bases are TGTGCCAGCAGTTTGAAAGCCCTGAACACTGAAGCTTTCTTT.

The chain couples TRBV3-1 (or the pseudogene TRBV3-2) to TRBJ2-2; the D is unclear. V was trimmed by 4 bases and J by 3 bases, leaving 6 bases between them. This CDR3 contains 13 residues. Germline CDR1 and CDR2: LGHDT and YNNKEL (reference sequence). DNA for the CDR3: TGTGCCAGCAGCCCCCTTGACACCGGGGAGCTGTTTTTT. The encoded protein is CASSPLDTGELFF.

The genes are TRBV5-1 and TRBJ2-5; 10 nucleotides align to TRBD1. The length of the CDR3 is 14 residues. The V segment lost 4 bases and the J segment 5 bases; nucleotides outside the gene matches: 5. Germline V gene lookup returns CDR1 SGHRS and CDR2 YFSETQ. In DNA, the CDR3 is TGCGCCAGCAGCAGGGGACAGGGGCTGGAGACCCAGTACTTC. Its protein is CASSRGQGLETQYF.

V usage is TRBV6-5 and J usage is TRBJ1-4, with a possible D match to TRBD1 (6 bases). Germline CDR1 MNHEY, CDR2 SVGAGI. This CDR3 contains 14 residues. Trimming pared 8 bases from V and 3 bases from J, leaving 13 bases between. The CDR3 is CASARGGSNEKLFF. CDR3 sequence (DNA): TGTGCCAGCGCGCGGGGGGGCTCTAATGAAAAACTGTTTTTT.

Points on this clone: The same CDR3 arises from other DNA sequences in this sample as well. In DNA form, the CDR3 reads TGCAGCGTTGCTGACAGCCAAGAGACCCAGTACTTC. Translation gives CSVADSQETQYF. The J gene is TRBJ2-5, the V gene TRBV29-1; D may be TRBD1 (5 bases). CDR3 length: 12 residues. Germline-derived CDR1 and CDR2 are SQVTM and ANQGSEA. V dropped 4 bases and J dropped 1 base, with 7 bases sitting between them.

The chain joins TRBV6-5 to TRBJ1-3; 7 bases align to TRBD1. The CDR3 length is 15 residues. From germline, CDR1 is MNHEY and CDR2 SVGAGI. With V trimmed by 7 bases and J by 1 base, 7 bases remained unmatched. DNA of the CDR3: TGTGCCAGCACTCGACAGGGTTTGTCTGGAAACACCATATATTTT. Encoded protein: CASTRQGLSGNTIYF.

The chain uses TRBV7-6 and TRBJ2-5, with D maybe TRBD2 (6 bases). The CDR3 contains 14 residues. V gave up 4 bases and J gave up 5 bases, with 14 bases separating them. In germline, CDR1 is SGHVS, CDR2 FNYEAQ. The CDR3 DNA follows: TGTGCCAGCAGCTCGGGCCTTGGGGGGGAGACCCAGTACTTC. Protein sequence: CASSSGLGGETQYF. Full variable domain (missing parts from reference TRBV7-6 and TRBJ2-5): GAGVSQSPRYKVTKRGQDVALRCDPISGHVSLYWYRQALGQGPEFLTYFNYEAQQDKSGLPNDRFSAERPEGSISTLTIQRTEQRDSAMYRCASSSGLGGETQYFGPGTRLLVL.

The genes are TRBV20-1 and TRBJ2-7; tentatively, D is TRBD2 (6 bases). V was cut by 4 bases and J by 3 bases, with 7 bases left in between. Germline CDR1 DFQATT, CDR2 SNEGSKA (reference sequence). The CDR3 loop spans 11 amino acids. This CDR3 is CSATSVYEQYF. The CDR3 nucleotides read TGCAGTGCTACTAGCGTCTACGAGCAGTACTTC.

The table lists this clone with a count of one. The chain recombines TRBV30 with TRBJ1-2, with 9 bases matching TRBD1. The J segment lost 4 bases and the V segment lost 5 bases, leaving 11 bases of the junction unmatched. This CDR3 region has 15 residues. Germline CDR1 is GTSNPN and CDR2 is SVGIG (reference sequence). In DNA, the CDR3 is TGTGCCTGGGGGACTTACAGGGGGCGCAGCTATGGCTACACCTTC. Encoded protein: CAWGTYRGRSYGYTF.

Concerning this clone: This CDR3 is also generated by other DNA sequences in the sample. V gene TRBV19 combines with J gene TRBJ1-1; 7 nucleotides align to TRBD1. After removal of 6 bases from V and 0 bases from J, the junction contained 4 bases not matched to a gene. CDR3 length equals 14 residues. In germline, CDR1 is LNHDA, CDR2 SQIVND (reference sequence). The CDR3, as DNA: TGTGCCAGTAGAAGGGGACAGTTGAACACTGAAGCTTTCTTT. It specifies CASRRGQLNTEAFF.

The V gene is TRBV3-1 (or the pseudogene TRBV3-2), the J gene TRBJ2-1; TRBD2 is a possible D gene (6 bases). Germline V gene lookup returns CDR1 LGHDT and CDR2 YNNKEL (reference sequence). Deletions cut 4 bases from V and 8 bases from J, with 9 bases between. The CDR3 loop spans 12 amino acids. The CDR3 loop reads CASSLGGHEQFF. For the CDR3, the DNA is TGTGCCAGCAGCCTGGGAGGCCATGAGCAGTTCTTC.

This sequence joins TRBV5-1 and TRBJ1-1; no clear D gene. V lost 0 bases and J 1 base, leaving 16 bases between the germline ends. The CDR3 contains 17 residues. Germline V gives CDR1 SGHRS, CDR2 YFSETQ. CDR3 coding DNA: TGCGCCAGCAGCTTGGTCGGTGTGGCCAGACAGAACACTGAAGCTTTCTTT. Its translation is CASSLVGVARQNTEAFF.

This rearrangement joins TRBV4-3 to TRBJ2-3; TRBD2 matches 9 bases. With V trimmed by 2 bases and J by 1 base, 13 bases remained unmatched. Germline assignment: CDR1 LGHNA and CDR2 YSLEER. CDR3 length equals 19 residues. The CDR3 loop is CASSQSPTSGGIGTDTQYF. The CDR3 region has the DNA TGCGCCAGCAGCCAATCGCCGACTAGCGGAGGGATAGGCACAGATACGCAGTATTTT.

The chain has TRBV10-3 and TRBJ2-7, with D maybe TRBD2 (5 bases). The CDR3 consists of 14 residues. V lost 5 bases, J lost 6 bases, and 17 bases lay in between. Germline CDR1 ENHRY, CDR2 SYGVKD. CDR3 DNA sequence: TGTGCCATCAGTCCGACTGGAACCGGGGTCGAGCAGTACTTC. Protein product: CAISPTGTGVEQYF.

The rearrangement uses TRBV18 and TRBJ2-5, with D possibly TRBD2 on 5 matching bases. CDR3 length equals 14 residues. V shed 2 bases and J shed 0 bases, with 7 bases lying between them. Germline V lookup: CDR1 KGHSH, CDR2 LQKENI. The CDR3 protein is CASSPSDYQETQYF. For the CDR3, the DNA is TGTGCCAGCTCACCATCGGACTACCAAGAGACCCAGTACTTC.

The rearrangement uses TRBV4-1 and TRBJ2-3, with a weak D call TRBD2 (5 bases). Germline CDR1 MGHRA, CDR2 YSYEKL. The germline V and J ends were trimmed by 4 bases and 2 bases, with 19 bases remaining between them. The length of the CDR3 is 17 residues. The CDR3 sequence: CASSLHGLEAYTDTQYF. CDR3 sequence (DNA): TGCGCCAGCAGCCTCCATGGACTCGAAGCCTACACAGATACGCAGTATTTT.

The chain employs TRBV30 and TRBJ2-3; 7 bases agree with TRBD2. Germline assignment: CDR1 GTSNPN and CDR2 SVGIG (reference sequence). Trimming at V came to 3 bases and at J to 2 bases, leaving 5 bases not matched to a gene. The CDR3 has 14 amino acids. The CDR3 nucleotides are TGTGCCTGGAGGGTGGGAGGGACCACAGATACGCAGTATTTT. It yields the protein CAWRVGGTTDTQYF.

V and J are TRBV9 and TRBJ1-3; TRBD1 aligns across 8 bases. With 3 bases clipped from V and 0 bases from J, the junction kept 5 bases outside the gene matches. The CDR3 is 16 residues long. CDR1 and CDR2 from the germline V gene are SGDLS and YYNGEE. CDR3 sequence reads: CASSGVDRGSGNTIYF. The CDR3 region has the DNA TGTGCCAGCAGCGGGGTCGACAGGGGCTCTGGAAACACCATATATTTT.